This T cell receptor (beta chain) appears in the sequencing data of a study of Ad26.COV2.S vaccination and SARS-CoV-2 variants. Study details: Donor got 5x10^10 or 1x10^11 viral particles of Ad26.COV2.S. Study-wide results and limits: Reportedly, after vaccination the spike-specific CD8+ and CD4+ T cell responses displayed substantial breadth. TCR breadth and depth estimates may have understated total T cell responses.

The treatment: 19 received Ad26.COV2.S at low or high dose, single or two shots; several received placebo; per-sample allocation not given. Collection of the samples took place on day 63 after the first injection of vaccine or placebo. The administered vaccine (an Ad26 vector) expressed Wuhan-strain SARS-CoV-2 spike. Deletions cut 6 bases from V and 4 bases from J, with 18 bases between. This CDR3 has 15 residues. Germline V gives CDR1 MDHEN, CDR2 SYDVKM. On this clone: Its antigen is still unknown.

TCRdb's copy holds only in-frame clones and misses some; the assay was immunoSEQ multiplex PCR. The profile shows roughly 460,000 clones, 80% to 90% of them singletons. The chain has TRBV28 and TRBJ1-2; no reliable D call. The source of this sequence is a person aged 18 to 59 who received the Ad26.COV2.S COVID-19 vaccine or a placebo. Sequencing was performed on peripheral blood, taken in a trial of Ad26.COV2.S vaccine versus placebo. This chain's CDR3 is CASRPGTAASYGYTF. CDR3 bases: TGTGCCAGCAGACCCGGAACGGCGGCTTCCTATGGCTACACCTTC.